This T cell receptor beta chain was found in a study of shared clonotypes between healthy human individuals. CD4+ cells underwent separation, giving CD45RA+ naive and CD45RA-negative memory subsets. Per germline, CDR1 MGHDK and CDR2 SYGVNS. This CDR3 spans 11 amino acids. Trimming removed 6 bases at V and 2 bases at J, with 5 bases between. In the source study's methods: ImmunoSEQ junction-only sequences lacked quality scores, so their filtering differed. Sequenced by immunoSEQ multiplex PCR; TCRdb stores in-frame clones only, minus some. The V and J calls and clone size were taken over from that table, and D and trimming were inferred from the DNA. Found here are 2 million to 3 million clones, roughly 93% of them singletons; the top ten hold 0.36%.

The receptor was derived from a man aged 18 to 29 in good health. Some clones in this sample may be carry-over from other donors' samples. Material for sequencing was naive CD4+ T cells from PBMCs. The subset here: CD45RA+ positively selected. J is TRBJ2-7 and V is TRBV25-1; no clear D. CDR3 residues: CASSQAYEQYF. CDR3 in DNA: TGTGCCAGCAGCCAGGCCTACGAGCAGTACTTC.